These 18 T cell receptor beta chains were sequenced from one sample in a study of blood T cell repertoires in COVID-19. Here immunoSEQ multiplex PCR was the method, and the copy in TCRdb shows in-frame clones only, minus some. Of 200,000 to 300,000 clones in the sample, 86% were seen once. The sequencing sample was made of peripheral blood. The receptors originated from a man aged 25 to 40 with active or convalescent COVID-19.

The rearrangement joins TRBV6-5 to TRBJ2-3, with D possibly TRBD2 on 6 matching bases. Germline loops: CDR1 MNHEY, CDR2 SVGAGI. The CDR3 contains 15 residues. Trimming shortened V by 5 bases and J by 1 base, and 13 bases separated the two germline ends. CDR3 amino acids: CASSTTRDRTDTQYF. The CDR3 nucleotides are TGTGCCAGCAGTACAACGCGGGATCGCACAGATACGCAGTATTTT.

The chain couples TRBV5-1 to TRBJ1-6, with 7 nucleotides matching TRBD1. The CDR3 sequence is 14 residues long. The germline gives CDR1 SGHRS, CDR2 YFSETQ. The trim removed 4 bases at V and 4 bases at J, leaving 2 bases unmatched. This chain's CDR3 is CASSPQGYNSPLHF. Written as DNA, the CDR3 is TGCGCCAGCAGCCCACAGGGGTATAATTCACCCCTCCACTTT.

V usage is TRBV5-1 and J usage is TRBJ1-1, with D unresolved. The CDR3 consists of 14 residues. Between the trimmed V and J ends, which lost 1 base and 2 bases, there was a span of 9 bases. Germline values: CDR1 SGHRS, CDR2 YFSETQ. In DNA, the CDR3 is TGCGCCAGCAGCTTGTCGGCGGGAAACACTGAAGCTTTCTTT. Translating it yields CASSLSAGNTEAFF.

The rearrangement links TRBV19 to TRBJ2-1; 11 bases map to TRBD2. V trimming: 7 bases; J trimming: 3 bases; junction bases outside the gene matches: 14. This CDR3 has 18 amino acids. The germline V gene has CDR1 LNHDA and CDR2 SQIVND (reference sequence). The CDR3 loop is CASTPVSGGEYFYNEQFF. DNA of the CDR3: TGTGCCAGTACCCCGGTTAGCGGGGGGGAATACTTCTACAATGAGCAGTTCTTC. Combining the CDR3 with reference TRBV19 and TRBJ2-1 gives the whole variable domain DGGITQSPKYLFRKEGQNVTLSCEQNLNHDAMYWYRQDPGQGLRLIYYSQIVNDFQKGDIAEGYSVSREKKESFPLTVTSAQKNPTAFYLCASTPVSGGEYFYNEQFFGPGTRLTVL.

The genes are TRBV12-3 or TRBV12-4 and TRBJ2-7; D not resolved. V dropped 3 bases and J dropped 4 bases, with 10 bases sitting between them. This CDR3 has 13 residues. CDR3 DNA sequence: TGTGCCAGCAGTTTTGGGCAGTTGTACGAGCAGTACTTC. Translation: CASSFGQLYEQYF.

The chain employs TRBV11-2 and TRBJ2-2; 8 bases align to TRBD1. Germline CDR1 and CDR2: SGHAT and FQNNGV. The CDR3 is made up of 16 amino acids. The J segment lost 1 base and the V segment lost 3 bases, leaving 4 bases of the junction unmatched. CDR3 amino acids: CASSFGDRRNTGELFF. The DNA for the CDR3 is TGTGCCAGCAGCTTCGGGGACAGGAGGAACACCGGGGAGCTGTTTTTT.

The chain joins TRBV7-8 to TRBJ1-1; 7 bases fit TRBD1. The germline gives CDR1 SGHVS, CDR2 FQNEAQ. The trim removed 10 bases at V and 3 bases at J, leaving 5 bases unmatched. The CDR3 contains 12 residues. The CDR3 loop reads CATGTDYTEAFF. The CDR3 bases are TGTGCCACCGGGACAGATTACACTGAAGCTTTCTTT.

The sample holds a few counts of this clone. This rearrangement joins TRBV2 to TRBJ2-1; D is undetermined. Trimming took 4 bases from V and 7 from J, leaving 5 bases between them. Germline CDR1 and CDR2: SNHLY and FYNNEI. The CDR3 has 11 residues. The CDR3 DNA sequence: TGTGCCAGCAGTGGTAGAAATGAGCAGTTCTTC. Its protein product is CASSGRNEQFF.

The gene calls are TRBV9 and TRBJ2-5; 7 nucleotides agree with TRBD1. There are 16 residues in the CDR3. V was clipped by 0 bases and J by 5 bases; unmatched bases: 10. Germline V lookup: CDR1 SGDLS, CDR2 YYNGEE. The CDR3 loop is CASSVGGTAFGETQYF. The CDR3, as DNA: TGTGCCAGCAGCGTAGGTGGGACAGCCTTTGGGGAGACCCAGTACTTC.

This rearrangement joins TRBV24-1 to TRBJ2-1; tentatively, D is TRBD2 (5 bases). This CDR3 is 16 amino acids long. The germline V and J ends were trimmed by 5 bases and 5 bases, with 18 bases remaining between them. CDR1 KGHDR and CDR2 SFDVKD come from the germline V gene. CDR3 sequence: CATSVGRNTPDNEQFF. In nucleotides, the CDR3 is TGTGCCACCAGTGTAGGGAGAAATACGCCTGACAATGAGCAGTTCTTC.

The table lists this clone with a count of one. The CDR3 region is CASSFLQTTNEKLFF. The CDR3 DNA follows: TGTGCCAGCAGTTTCCTACAGACAACTAATGAAAAACTGTTTTTT. V usage is TRBV27 and J usage is TRBJ1-4, with unresolved D. The CDR3 is 15 amino acids. CDR1 and CDR2 from the germline V gene are MNHEY and SMNVEV (reference sequence). V was clipped by 3 bases and J by 0 bases, with 8 bases between them.

Written as DNA, the CDR3 is TGTGCCAGCAGCGCGCGGGCAGGGGCAAGCACAGATACGCAGTATTTT. Residues: CASSARAGASTDTQYF. This sequence joins TRBV9 and TRBJ2-3, with a weak D call TRBD1 (6 bases). The germline V gene encodes CDR1 SGDLS and CDR2 YYNGEE. V lost 3 bases and J 0 bases, leaving 14 bases between the germline ends. This CDR3 has 16 amino acids.

V and J are TRBV5-4 and TRBJ2-3; TRBD2 matches 10 bases. J lost 2 bases, V lost 3 bases, and 3 bases had no gene match. CDR3 length equals 15 residues. Germline CDR1 reads SGHNT; CDR2 reads YYREEE (reference sequence). The CDR3 protein is CASSWLAGVTDTQYF. CDR3 in DNA: TGTGCCAGCAGCTGGCTAGCGGGGGTCACAGATACGCAGTATTTT. Combining the CDR3 with reference TRBV5-4 and TRBJ2-3 gives the whole variable domain ETGVTQSPTHLIKTRGQQVTLRCSSQSGHNTVSWYQQALGQGPQFIFQYYREEENGRGNFPPRFSGLQFPNYSSELNVNALELDDSALYLCASSWLAGVTDTQYFGPGTRLTVL.

The chain carries TRBV5-1 and TRBJ2-6; 10 nucleotides line up with TRBD2. The CDR3 is made up of 18 amino acids. The J segment lost 0 bases and the V segment lost 0 bases, leaving 3 bases of the junction unmatched. Germline V gene lookup returns CDR1 SGHRS and CDR2 YFSETQ. The CDR3 DNA is TGCGCCAGCAGCTTGGGAGGACTAGCGGTCTCTGGGGCCAACGTCCTGACTTTC. Amino acid sequence: CASSLGGLAVSGANVLTF.

About this clone itself: Other DNA sequences in the sample encode the same CDR3. The V gene is TRBV4-1, the J gene TRBJ1-2, with TRBD1 matching over 7 bases. The CDR3 loop spans 13 amino acids. With V trimmed by 3 bases and J by 8 bases, 6 bases remained unmatched. The germline CDR1 and CDR2 sequences are MGHRA and YSYEKL. The CDR3 region is CASSQTTGWGYTF. The CDR3 DNA sequence: TGCGCCAGCAGCCAGACGACAGGGTGGGGCTACACCTTC.

This rearrangement joins TRBV6-5 to TRBJ1-1, with 10 bases identical to TRBD1. Per germline, CDR1 MNHEY and CDR2 SVGAGI. CDR3 length equals 14 residues. V was pared by 5 bases and J by 6 bases, with 6 bases of the junction left unmatched. CDR3 coding DNA: TGTGCCAGCAGTCAGGACAGGGGGACGTCTGAAGCTTTCTTT. It yields the protein CASSQDRGTSEAFF.

Concerning this clone itself: At one of its ends the junction is not consistent with the germline gene, which may arise from a read error. The rearrangement links TRBV5-1 to TRBJ1-6, with no clear D. Germline CDR1 reads SGHRS; CDR2 reads YFSETQ. The CDR3 contains 16 residues. CDR3 bases: TGCGCCAGCAGTCCGATGCGGACGGGGTATAGTTCACCCCTCCACTTT. It codes for CASSPMRTGYSSPLHF.

Only a few counts were recorded for this clone. The chain recombines TRBV7-2 with TRBJ2-7; weak D call: TRBD1 (6 bases). The germline V gene has CDR1 SGHTA and CDR2 FQGNSA. CDR3 size: 13 residues. The V end lost 5 bases, the J end lost 6 bases, and 14 bases lay between the germline ends. CDR3 nucleotides: TGTGCCAGCAGCCAGCAAGGACAGAGCGAGCAGTACTTC. Translated, it gives CASSQQGQSEQYF.